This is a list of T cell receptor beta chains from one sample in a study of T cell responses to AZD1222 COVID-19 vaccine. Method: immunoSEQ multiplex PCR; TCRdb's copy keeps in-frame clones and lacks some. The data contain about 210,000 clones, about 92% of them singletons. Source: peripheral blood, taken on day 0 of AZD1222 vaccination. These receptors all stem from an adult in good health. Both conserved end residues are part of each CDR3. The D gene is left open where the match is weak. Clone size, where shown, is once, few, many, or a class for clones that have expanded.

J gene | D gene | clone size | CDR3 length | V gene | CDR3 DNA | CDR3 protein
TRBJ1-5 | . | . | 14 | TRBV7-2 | TGTGCCAGCAGCTTAGGGGGTCCCTCAGTTTCCCAGCATTTT | CASSLGGPSVSQHF
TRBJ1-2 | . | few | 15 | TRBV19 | TGTGCCAGTAGTATAGGGGAGGGGACGTTCTATGGCTACACCTTC | CASSIGEGTFYGYTF
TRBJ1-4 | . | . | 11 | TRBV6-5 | TGTGCCAGCGGGATCGGGGGAAAACTGTTTTTT | CASGIGGKLFF
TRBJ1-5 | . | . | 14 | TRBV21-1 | TGTGCCAGCAGCTCTCGGAGTAGCAATCAGCCCCAGCATTTT | CASSSRSSNQPQHF
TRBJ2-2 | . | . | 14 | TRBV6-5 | TGTGCCAGCACCCCGGCGGGGAACACCGGGGAGCTGTTTTTT | CASTPAGNTGELFF
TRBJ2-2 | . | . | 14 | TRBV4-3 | TGCGCCAGCAGCCATGCTGTTGGTACCGGGGAGCTGTTTTTT | CASSHAVGTGELFF
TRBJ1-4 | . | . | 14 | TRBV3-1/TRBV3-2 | TGTGCCAGCAGCCGGGTGGACCGTAATGAAAAACTGTTTTTT | CASSRVDRNEKLFF
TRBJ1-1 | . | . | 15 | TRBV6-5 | TGTGCCAGCAGTTACTCACTGACAGCGAACACTGAAGCTTTCTTT | CASSYSLTANTEAFF
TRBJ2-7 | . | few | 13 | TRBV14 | TGTGCCAGCAGCCAAGTCGGGCCCTACGAGCAGTACTTC | CASSQVGPYEQYF
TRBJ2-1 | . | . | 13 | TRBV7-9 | TGTGCCAGCAGCTTAAATGCGGATGGCGAGCAGTTCTTC | CASSLNADGEQFF
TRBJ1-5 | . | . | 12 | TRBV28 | TGTGCCTTGCAAGGGGGCAATCAGCCCCAGCATTTT | CALQGGNQPQHF
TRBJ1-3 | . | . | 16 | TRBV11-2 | TGTGCCAGCAGCTTTCTTAAAGGAGAATCTGGAAACACCATATATTTT | CASSFLKGESGNTIYF
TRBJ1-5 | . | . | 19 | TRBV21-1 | TGTGCCAGCAGCAAAACCCCTGAGACGGGTGGGTATAGCAATCAGCCCCAGCATTTT | CASSKTPETGGYSNQPQHF
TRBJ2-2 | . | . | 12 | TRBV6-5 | TGTGCCAGTGGAACGAACACCGGGGAGCTGTTTTTT | CASGTNTGELFF
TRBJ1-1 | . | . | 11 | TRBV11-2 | TGTGCCAGCAGCTTGGCCACTGAAGCTTTCTTT | CASSLATEAFF
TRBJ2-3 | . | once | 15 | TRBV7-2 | TGTGCCAGCAGCTTAAGGCTAGCCGGGGGAGATACGCAGTATTTT | CASSLRLAGGDTQYF
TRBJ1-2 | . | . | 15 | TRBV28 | TGTGCCAGCAGTTCAACGGGACATGACGGCTATGGCTACACCTTC | CASSSTGHDGYGYTF
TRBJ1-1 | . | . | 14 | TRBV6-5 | TGTGCCAGCAGCCTGACCGGACAGAACACTGAAGCTTTCTTT | CASSLTGQNTEAFF
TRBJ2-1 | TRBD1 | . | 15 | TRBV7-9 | TGTGCCAGCAGCCTGGGACAGGGGGCCTACAATGAGCAGTTCTTC | CASSLGQGAYNEQFF
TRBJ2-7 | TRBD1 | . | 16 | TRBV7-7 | TGTGCCAGCAGCTTAGCAAGACGGGACAGGGCCCACGAGCAGTACTTC | CASSLARRDRAHEQYF